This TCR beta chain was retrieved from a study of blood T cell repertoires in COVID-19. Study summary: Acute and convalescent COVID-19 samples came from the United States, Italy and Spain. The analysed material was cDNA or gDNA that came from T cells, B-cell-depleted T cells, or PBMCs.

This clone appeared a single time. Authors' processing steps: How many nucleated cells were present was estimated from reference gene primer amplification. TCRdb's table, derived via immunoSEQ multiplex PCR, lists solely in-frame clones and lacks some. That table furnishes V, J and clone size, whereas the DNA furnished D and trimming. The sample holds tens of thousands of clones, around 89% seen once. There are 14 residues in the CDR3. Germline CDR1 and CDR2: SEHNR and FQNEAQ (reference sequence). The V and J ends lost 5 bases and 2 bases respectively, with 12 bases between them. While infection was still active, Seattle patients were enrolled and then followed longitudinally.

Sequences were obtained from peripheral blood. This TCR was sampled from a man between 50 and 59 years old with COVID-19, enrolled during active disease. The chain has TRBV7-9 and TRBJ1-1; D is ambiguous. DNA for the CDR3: TGTGCCAGCAGCCCCCCGGGGTATAACACTGAAGCTTTCTTT. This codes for CASSPPGYNTEAFF.